One sample yielded the 30 T cell receptor beta chains listed below, sequenced in a study of T-cell memory formation after mild COVID-19. Via MiXCR, TCRdb re-called the 5' RACE reads, giving one row per CDR3 protein. Of fewer than 650,000 distinct CDR3 sequences listed, roughly 17% are singletons. Sample: PBMCs or a T cell subset sorted from them (not recorded which). Receptors originate from an adult woman who had mild COVID-19 (a few samples of this study predate the infection). Cell type and time point are not known.

This clonotype was seen a few times. The V call is TRBV20-1, the J call TRBJ1-2; tentatively, D is TRBD1 (5 bases). Germline loops: CDR1 DFQATT, CDR2 SNEGSKA (reference sequence). This CDR3 has 13 residues. V was shortened by 3 bases and J by 7 bases, with 15 bases between the two germline ends. The CDR3 DNA reads as TGCAGTGCTAGTTTACCAGGGCGGAGTGGCTACACCTTC. Its translation is CSASLPGRSGYTF.

This chain's CDR3 is CSAREGPLSSYTF. CDR3 coding DNA: TGCAGTGCTAGGGAGGGACCTCTCTCGAGCTACACCTTC. The chain combines TRBV20-1 with TRBJ1-2; tentatively, D is TRBD1 (5 bases). CDR1 DFQATT and CDR2 SNEGSKA come from the germline V gene (reference sequence). V was trimmed by 3 bases and J by 9 bases, leaving 17 bases between them. The CDR3 consists of 13 residues.

This clonotype was picked up a small number of times. The genes are TRBV4-2 and TRBJ1-1; 8 bases align to TRBD1. CDR1 is LGHNA and CDR2 is YNFKEQ in the germline V gene. The CDR3 contains 15 residues. Trimming at V came to 6 bases and at J to 0 bases, leaving 6 bases not matched to a gene. CDR3 loop: CASRNRQGLNTEAFF. The CDR3 DNA sequence: TGTGCCAGCAGAAACAGACAGGGGTTGAACACTGAAGCTTTCTTT.

J is TRBJ1-1 and V is TRBV7-3; unclear D gene. V was pared by 5 bases and J by 5 bases, with 12 bases between. The CDR3 is made up of 13 amino acids. CDR1 SGHTA and CDR2 FQGTGA come from the germline V gene. CDR3 in amino acids: CASSRLSGTEAFF. The DNA for the CDR3 is TGTGCCAGCAGCCGACTCAGTGGAACTGAAGCTTTCTTT.

This clonotype was counted only a few times. V gene TRBV4-2 combines with J gene TRBJ1-2; TRBD1 might be the D (5 bases). The V end lost 4 bases, the J end lost 0 bases, and 9 bases lay between the germline ends. The V gene's germline CDR1 is LGHNA and CDR2 YNFKEQ. The CDR3 has 14 amino acids. The CDR3 coding sequence is TGTGCCAGCAGCCCGGACACCCCTAACTATGGCTACACCTTC. This translates into CASSPDTPNYGYTF.

The chain uses TRBV7-9 and TRBJ1-2; 9 positions agree with TRBD1. V was clipped by 5 bases and J by 6 bases; unmatched bases: 7. Germline CDR1 SEHNR, CDR2 FQNEAQ (reference sequence). The CDR3 is made up of 14 amino acids. The CDR3 loop is CASSPLGQGDGYTF. CDR3 bases: TGTGCCAGCAGCCCACTGGGACAGGGTGATGGCTACACCTTC.

This clonotype appeared many times. V and J are TRBV5-1 and TRBJ1-1; 7 nucleotides agree with TRBD1. The J segment lost 1 base and the V segment lost 7 bases, leaving 10 bases of the junction unmatched. The CDR3 spans 15 residues. CDR1 and CDR2 from the germline V gene are SGHRS and YFSETQ. CDR3 sequence reads: CASRLPGGSNTEAFF. CDR3 DNA sequence: TGCGCCAGCCGCCTCCCAGGGGGGTCGAACACTGAAGCTTTCTTT. The whole variable domain, remainder taken from reference TRBV5-1 and TRBJ1-1, is KAGVTQTPRYLIKTRGQQVTLSCSPISGHRSVSWYQQTPGQGLQFLFEYFSETQRNKGNFPGRFSGRQFSNSRSEMNVSTLELGDSALYLCASRLPGGSNTEAFFGQGTRLTVV.

This clonotype has a handful of counts. The V call is TRBV29-1, the J call TRBJ2-3; a weak D match, TRBD2 (8 bases). The CDR3 runs to 18 residues. Germline V gene data show CDR1 as SQVTM and CDR2 as ANQGSEA. V dropped 3 bases and J dropped 4 bases, with 26 bases sitting between them. As DNA, the CDR3 is TGCAGCGTTGAGGGTGACAGGGATATTCGACTAGCGCCAGATACGCAGTATTTT. Translated, it gives CSVEGDRDIRLAPDTQYF.

The chain combines TRBV7-2 with TRBJ2-2; D call uncertain. Per the germline V gene, CDR1 is SGHTA and CDR2 is FQGNSA. This CDR3 region has 14 residues. Trimming shortened V by 3 bases and J by 7 bases, and 12 bases separated the two germline ends. The CDR3 protein is CASSLRSTVGELFF. For the CDR3, the DNA is TGTGCCAGCAGCTTGCGGAGTACGGTCGGGGAGCTGTTTTTT.

This clonotype was detected ten times or more. The V gene is TRBV11-2, the J gene TRBJ1-1, with unresolved D. Per germline, CDR1 SGHAT and CDR2 FQNNGV. With 5 bases removed from V and 1 base from J, the gap between germline ends came to 20 bases. The CDR3 is 17 amino acids. The CDR3: CASSLLMTRRRNTEAFF. Written as DNA, the CDR3 is TGTGCCAGCAGCCTACTAATGACGAGAAGGAGGAACACTGAAGCTTTCTTT.

CDR3 sequence: CASSFRLAGVRGGGNEQFF. In nucleotides, the CDR3 is TGTGCCAGCAGCTTCCGACTAGCGGGAGTGAGGGGAGGCGGGAATGAGCAGTTCTTC. This chain connects TRBV7-9 to TRBJ2-1; 12 nucleotides agree with TRBD2. This CDR3 comprises 19 residues. Germline CDR1 is SEHNR and CDR2 is FQNEAQ (reference sequence). V shed 3 bases, J shed 7 bases, and the junction held 16 bases outside the gene matches.

The J gene is TRBJ2-7, the V gene TRBV9; possible D gene TRBD2, 6 bases. The CDR3 consists of 14 residues. The germline V gene encodes CDR1 SGDLS and CDR2 YYNGEE. The V and J ends lost 3 bases and 3 bases respectively, with 13 bases between them. CDR3 nucleotide sequence: TGTGCCAGCAGCGCCAGGGTCGGGAGCTACGAGCAGTACTTC. This encodes CASSARVGSYEQYF.

This clonotype was seen more than once but under ten times. The chain has TRBV20-1 and TRBJ2-1; possibly TRBD2 for D (6 bases). From germline, CDR1 is DFQATT and CDR2 SNEGSKA (reference sequence). CDR3 length: 15 amino acids. Deletions cut 6 bases from V and 10 bases from J, with 25 bases between. CDR3 bases: TGCAGTGCGGAACATACCGGGACTGCCACCGTCGAGCAGTTCTTC. It translates to CSAEHTGTATVEQFF.

J is TRBJ1-5 and V is TRBV24-1, with D hard to call. The CDR3 covers 12 residues. Trimming pared 4 bases from V and 7 bases from J, leaving 7 bases between. In germline, CDR1 is KGHDR, CDR2 SFDVKD. This CDR3 reads CATSEDGQPQHF. The CDR3 DNA follows: TGTGCCACCAGTGAAGACGGGCAGCCCCAGCATTTT.

This chain connects TRBV6-5 to TRBJ2-5, with 10 bases that match TRBD1. CDR3 length: 15 residues. V was pared by 2 bases and J by 5 bases, with 5 bases of the junction left unmatched. The germline V gene has CDR1 MNHEY and CDR2 SVGAGI. The CDR3 loop is CASSYGGQGLETQYF. Here the CDR3 DNA reads TGTGCCAGCAGTTACGGGGGACAGGGGCTTGAGACCCAGTACTTC.

This chain uses TRBV24-1 with TRBJ2-3; 9 nucleotides match TRBD1. This CDR3 comprises 16 residues. The J segment lost 3 bases and the V segment lost 5 bases, leaving 8 bases of the junction unmatched. CDR1 is KGHDR, CDR2 SFDVKD, per germline. Here the CDR3 DNA reads TGTGCCACCAGTGGGAACCGGGACAGGGATACAGATACGCAGTATTTT. Its protein product is CATSGNRDRDTDTQYF.

This clonotype came up a few times. The chain employs TRBV20-1 and TRBJ2-7; no clear D. This CDR3 has 14 residues. V shed 0 bases and J shed 2 bases, with 11 bases lying between them. The germline CDR1 and CDR2 sequences are DFQATT and SNEGSKA (reference sequence). CDR3 coding DNA: TGCAGTGCTAGAGATATTGCCAGTACCTACGAGCAGTACTTC. This gives the protein CSARDIASTYEQYF.

The chain combines TRBV3-1 with TRBJ1-5; 8 bases agree with TRBD1. The germline CDR1 and CDR2 sequences are LGHDT and YNNKEL (reference sequence). J lost 6 bases, V lost 7 bases, and 5 bases had no gene match. This CDR3 comprises 13 residues. This CDR3 reads CASTNGQGQPQHF. CDR3 nucleotide sequence: TGTGCCAGCACGAACGGACAGGGTCAGCCCCAGCATTTT.

This clonotype was counted only a few times. The J gene is TRBJ1-4, the V gene TRBV4-3, with 8 bases fitting TRBD1. Germline V gene data show CDR1 as LGHNA and CDR2 as YSLEER. The CDR3 extends over 16 amino acids. With 1 base clipped from V and 3 bases from J, the junction kept 4 bases outside the gene matches. The CDR3 bases are TGCGCCAGCAGCCAAGGCCAGGGGGCTTCTAATGAAAAACTGTTTTTT. It yields the protein CASSQGQGASNEKLFF.

A few counts support this clonotype. The rearrangement joins TRBV2 to TRBJ2-5, with D hard to call. Germline V gene data show CDR1 as SNHLY and CDR2 as FYNNEI. This CDR3 is built from 13 residues. The V end was cut by 5 bases, the J end by 5 bases, with 12 bases between. Written as DNA, the CDR3 is TGTGCCAGCAGTTGGCAGGAGTCGGAGACCCAGTACTTC. It is translated as CASSWQESETQYF.

This chain connects TRBV12-3 or TRBV12-4 to TRBJ1-5; D is perhaps TRBD1 (5 bases). This CDR3 spans 17 amino acids. The V gene lost 5 bases and the J gene lost 0 bases, with 17 bases spanning the gap. The chain's CDR3 is CASSQVGTPYSNQPQHF. The CDR3 DNA is TGTGCCAGCAGTCAAGTCGGGACTCCTTATAGCAATCAGCCCCAGCATTTT.

Here the CDR3 DNA reads TGTGCCAGCAGCAATACCTACAATGAGCAGTTCTTC. This codes for CASSNTYNEQFF. The chain links TRBV6-5 to TRBJ2-1; D is unresolved. CDR3 length: 12 residues. Germline assignment: CDR1 MNHEY and CDR2 SVGAGI. Between the trimmed V and J ends, which lost 6 bases and 2 bases, there was a span of 5 bases.

The chain is built from TRBV7-2 and TRBJ1-5; tentatively, D is TRBD1 (6 bases). There are 14 residues in the CDR3. Trimming pared 5 bases from V and 11 bases from J, leaving 19 bases between. Germline CDR1 and CDR2: SGHTA and FQGNSA. CDR3 in amino acids: CASSPNRVLSAQHF. The CDR3 DNA is TGTGCCAGCAGCCCAAACAGGGTCCTATCGGCCCAGCATTTT.

There are many counts of this clonotype. The rearrangement joins TRBV5-1 to TRBJ2-1; 11 bases agree with TRBD2. This CDR3 contains 14 residues. The ends lost 4 bases at V and 9 bases at J; junction bases unmatched: 6. Germline CDR1 reads SGHRS; CDR2 reads YFSETQ. CDR3 DNA sequence: TGCGCCAGCAGCGAGGGACTAGCGGCCGGTGAGCAGTTCTTC. Translation gives CASSEGLAAGEQFF.

This clonotype was picked up a small number of times. The V call is TRBV5-5, the J call TRBJ1-5; 7 bases fit TRBD1. This CDR3 is built from 14 residues. After removal of 4 bases from V and 6 bases from J, the junction contained 7 bases not matched to a gene. Germline values: CDR1 SGHKS, CDR2 YYEKEE (reference sequence). The CDR3 loop is CASSVGTAGQPQHF. The CDR3, as DNA: TGTGCCAGCAGCGTCGGGACAGCGGGTCAGCCCCAGCATTTT.

There are a few counts of this clonotype. J is TRBJ2-2 and V is TRBV11-2; 7 positions match TRBD2. The CDR3 totals 17 residues. With V trimmed by 0 bases and J by 1 base, 5 bases remained unmatched. The germline V gene has CDR1 SGHAT and CDR2 FQNNGV. The CDR3 region is CASSLEGQRGNTGELFF. CDR3 DNA: TGTGCCAGCAGCTTAGAAGGGCAGCGGGGGAACACCGGGGAGCTGTTTTTT.

The V call is TRBV29-1, the J call TRBJ2-7; TRBD1 agrees at 7 bases. The germline V gene encodes CDR1 SQVTM and CDR2 ANQGSEA. The V segment lost 4 bases and the J segment 5 bases; nucleotides outside the gene matches: 11. The CDR3 covers 14 residues. Here the CDR3 reads CSVVPTGRGDEQYF. The CDR3 DNA reads TGCAGCGTTGTCCCGACAGGGAGAGGCGACGAGCAGTACTTC.

This clonotype was seen at least ten times. The V and J genes are TRBV7-2 and TRBJ2-2; TRBD2 aligns across 8 bases. The V gene's germline CDR1 is SGHTA and CDR2 FQGNSA. The CDR3 has 16 amino acids. The ends lost 2 bases at V and 4 bases at J; junction bases unmatched: 6. The DNA of the CDR3 is TGTGCCAGCAGCTTACTCGGACTAGCTAGCACCGGGGAGCTGTTTTTT. Protein sequence: CASSLLGLASTGELFF.

The chain combines TRBV9 with TRBJ1-2; 9 nucleotides align to TRBD1. This CDR3 spans 15 amino acids. J gave up 8 bases and V 3 bases, and 11 bases lay outside the gene matches. Germline V lookup: CDR1 SGDLS, CDR2 YYNGEE. The CDR3 DNA reads TGTGCCAGCAGCGCCCTATCCGGGACAGGGCACGGCTACACCTTC. Translating it yields CASSALSGTGHGYTF.

The V and J genes are TRBV6-1 and TRBJ2-1; D is possibly TRBD1 or TRBD2 (6 bases each). Germline loops: CDR1 MNHNS, CDR2 SASEGT. The CDR3 runs to 14 residues. Trimming took off 7 bases at V and 9 bases at J, with 19 bases between the two ends. The CDR3 sequence is CASIRTPGAAEQFF. The CDR3 DNA reads TGTGCCAGCATCAGAACCCCGGGGGCTGCTGAGCAGTTCTTC.